These 17 T cell receptor beta chains were sequenced from one sample in a study of blood T cell repertoires in COVID-19. Sequencing was performed with immunoSEQ multiplex PCR; in TCRdb, only in-frame clones are kept and a portion is missing. The data contain roughly 300,000 clones, nearly 90% of them singletons. Source material: peripheral blood. These receptor sequences come from a woman aged 25-40 years with COVID-19, enrolled during active disease.

The chain recombines TRBV4-2 with TRBJ2-1, with 11 bases aligning to TRBD2. The V gene's germline CDR1 is LGHNA and CDR2 YNFKEQ. The CDR3 runs 16 residues. V lost 0 bases to trimming and J lost 9 bases; unmatched junction nucleotides: 7. The CDR3 is CASSQDSSGGRGEQFF. For the CDR3, the DNA is TGTGCCAGCAGCCAAGATTCTAGCGGGGGGAGGGGTGAGCAGTTCTTC.

The V and J genes are TRBV7-9 and TRBJ1-1, with D perhaps TRBD1 (5 bases). Germline-derived CDR1 and CDR2 are SEHNR and FQNEAQ (reference sequence). V was pared by 2 bases and J by 1 base, with 11 bases between. The CDR3 totals 15 residues. CDR3 residues: CASSLWGGANTEAFF. The CDR3, as DNA: TGTGCCAGCAGCTTATGGGGGGGTGCGAACACTGAAGCTTTCTTT.

The V and J genes are TRBV6-5 and TRBJ2-1; 9 positions match TRBD1. Germline V lookup: CDR1 MNHEY, CDR2 SVGAGI. Trimming at V came to 4 bases and at J to 5 bases, leaving 3 bases not matched to a gene. The CDR3 runs to 14 residues. CDR3 sequence: CASSSGTGNNEQFF. In nucleotides, the CDR3 is TGTGCCAGCAGTTCCGGGACAGGGAACAATGAGCAGTTCTTC.

This clone was detected once. In DNA, the CDR3 is TGTGCCAGCAGCCTCAGCGGGCGTGCCTCCGGGGAGCTGTTTTTT. The encoded protein is CASSLSGRASGELFF. The V gene is TRBV7-2, the J gene TRBJ2-2; a possible D gene is TRBD2 (6 bases). The CDR3 loop spans 15 amino acids. V lost 5 bases, J lost 6 bases, and 16 bases lay in between. Germline lookup yields CDR1 SGHTA and CDR2 FQGNSA.

The rearrangement joins TRBV18 to TRBJ2-7; 7 bases line up with TRBD1. The V gene's germline CDR1 is KGHSH and CDR2 LQKENI. The CDR3 consists of 14 residues. J gave up 5 bases and V 6 bases, and 10 bases lay outside the gene matches. The CDR3 nucleotides read TGTGCCAGCTCCCTTACGACAGGGAAGGACGAGCAGTACTTC. This encodes CASSLTTGKDEQYF.

The gene calls are TRBV28 and TRBJ1-5; D is perhaps TRBD1 (6 bases). The CDR3 sequence is 15 residues long. Between the trimmed V and J ends, which lost 4 bases and 0 bases, there was a span of 10 bases. The germline V gene has CDR1 MDHEN and CDR2 SYDVKM. CDR3 coding DNA: TGTGCCAGCAGTTACAGGGCCAATAGCAATCAGCCCCAGCATTTT. This encodes CASSYRANSNQPQHF.

The V gene is TRBV28, the J gene TRBJ2-2, with TRBD2 matching over 10 bases. The CDR3 length is 18 residues. Germline V gives CDR1 MDHEN, CDR2 SYDVKM. V gave up 6 bases and J gave up 0 bases; unmatched junction bases: 10. CDR3 nucleotides: TGTGCCAGCAGCCGGACTAGCGGCCATCCTTCGAACACCGGGGAGCTGTTTTTT. It is translated as CASSRTSGHPSNTGELFF.

CDR3 bases: TGCAGTGCTAGCCCTAACTACGAGCAGTACTTC. Protein sequence: CSASPNYEQYF. The chain employs TRBV20-1 and TRBJ2-7, with D uncertain. This CDR3 is 11 amino acids long. Trimming stripped 3 bases from V and 3 bases from J, with 6 bases between. Germline V gene data show CDR1 as DFQATT and CDR2 as SNEGSKA (reference sequence).

The rearrangement uses TRBV6-1 and TRBJ1-6, with TRBD1 as a possible D gene (5 bases). Germline V CDR1 and CDR2: MNHNS, SASEGT. The CDR3 is made up of 19 amino acids. V dropped 1 base and J dropped 10 bases, with 26 bases sitting between them. The CDR3 is CASSEVFLGAYPSGSPLHF. The CDR3 DNA follows: TGTGCCAGCAGTGAAGTATTTTTAGGGGCCTACCCGAGTGGCTCACCCCTCCACTTT.

This rearrangement joins TRBV4-1 to TRBJ2-7; TRBD1 matches at 7 bases. The germline V gene encodes CDR1 MGHRA and CDR2 YSYEKL. V was pared by 0 bases and J by 7 bases, with 9 bases of the junction left unmatched. The CDR3 runs to 15 residues. CDR3 DNA: TGCGCCAGCAGCCAAGATGAGGGACAGACGAGGGAGCAGTACTTC. Translating gives CASSQDEGQTREQYF.

The rearrangement joins TRBV4-2 to TRBJ2-1, with TRBD1 as a possible D gene (5 bases). CDR1 and CDR2 from the germline V gene are LGHNA and YNFKEQ. CDR3 length: 15 residues. Trimming took 4 bases from V and 8 from J, leaving 18 bases between them. The CDR3 coding sequence is TGTGCCAGCAGCCTAAACGTCGGCAGGGTTCATGAGCAGTTCTTC. Translated: CASSLNVGRVHEQFF.

The V gene is TRBV9, the J gene TRBJ2-5; weak D call: TRBD1 (6 bases). Per germline, CDR1 SGDLS and CDR2 YYNGEE. V was clipped by 3 bases and J by 4 bases, with 10 bases between them. This CDR3 has 13 amino acids. The CDR3 DNA follows: TGTGCCAGCAGCGGGAGAGGGGGAGAGACCCAGTACTTC. Its protein is CASSGRGGETQYF.

The chain has TRBV10-2 and TRBJ1-4; possibly TRBD1 for D (6 bases). The CDR3 spans 14 residues. V was shortened by 6 bases and J by 2 bases, with 10 bases between the two germline ends. CDR1 and CDR2 from the germline V gene are WSHSY and SAAADI. In nucleotides, the CDR3 is TGCGCCAGCAGGAGGGGGAACACTAATGAAAAACTGTTTTTT. Encoded protein: CASRRGNTNEKLFF.

CDR3 in DNA: TGTGCCAGCTCACCCCCCGCCGGGACAGGGGCCGAGAGTTCAGAAAAACTGTTTTTT. This gives the protein CASSPPAGTGAESSEKLFF. This chain uses TRBV18 with TRBJ1-4; 10 bases map to TRBD1. The CDR3 consists of 19 residues. Germline CDR1 KGHSH, CDR2 LQKENI. Trimming removed 3 bases from V and 8 bases from J; junction bases left unmatched: 18.

V usage is TRBV29-1 and J usage is TRBJ1-2; D uncertain. The V end was cut by 3 bases, the J end by 5 bases, with 13 bases between. CDR1 is SQVTM and CDR2 is ANQGSEA in the germline V gene. CDR3 length equals 13 residues. CDR3: CSVDRGGSYGYTF. DNA for the CDR3: TGCAGCGTTGATCGTGGAGGCTCTTATGGCTACACCTTC.

The genes are TRBV6-1 and TRBJ1-1; TRBD1 agrees at 10 bases. This CDR3 contains 16 residues. The V gene end was trimmed by 2 bases and the J gene end by 2 bases; junction bases not matched to a gene: 5. Looked up from germline, CDR1 is MNHNS and CDR2 is SASEGT. The DNA of the CDR3 is TGTGCCAGCAGTGAACCCCGGACAGGGGGAAACACTGAAGCTTTCTTT. Its protein product is CASSEPRTGGNTEAFF.

The chain carries TRBV6-2 or TRBV6-3 and TRBJ2-2, with 8 positions matching TRBD2. The V segment lost 2 bases and the J segment 6 bases; nucleotides outside the gene matches: 5. Germline V CDR1 and CDR2: MNHEY, SVGEGT. The CDR3 sequence is 15 residues long. The CDR3 sequence is CASSYQRGRSGELFF. DNA for the CDR3: TGTGCCAGCAGTTACCAGCGGGGGCGTTCCGGGGAGCTGTTTTTT.